This entry features one TCR beta chain sequence. Its matching antigen is unknown. The material for each subset, its genomic DNA, was split evenly across several immunoSEQ plates. TCRdb's table, derived via immunoSEQ multiplex PCR, lists solely in-frame clones and lacks some. The sample carries hundreds of thousands of clones, approximately 96% recorded once. This sample is drawn from a study of shared clonotypes between healthy human individuals. Across the whole study: Samples came from a couple of female and a few male donors aged 18 to 49. Findings and limits, study-wide: Non-shared clonotypes had lower generation probabilities than those shared by all four donors. Larger estimated richness was generally recorded for naive subsets relative to memory subsets.

Naive CD8 cells, CD45RO-negative and positively selected for CCR7, excluded terminally differentiated effector memory CD45RA+ cells. The CDR3 loop spans 18 amino acids. From germline, CDR1 is MDHEN and CDR2 SYDVKM. The V end lost 5 bases, the J end lost 7 bases, and 26 bases lay between the germline ends. This sequence joins TRBV28 and TRBJ2-2, with D perhaps TRBD1 (6 bases). This TCR came from a woman in her 30s in good health. Specimen: naive CD8+ T cells sorted from blood. The CDR3 nucleotides are TGTGCCAGCAGTAGCCCCTATCAGGGGACACACGGGAACGGGGAGCTGTTTTTT. This codes for CASSSPYQGTHGNGELFF.